A single sample gave rise to the 21 T cell receptor beta chains below, sequenced in a study of patients and donors after allogeneic stem cell transplantation. MiXCR was run by TCRdb on the RT-PCR reads, yielding one entry per CDR3 protein. The repertoire has about 74,000 distinct CDR3 sequences, 26% of them found once; the top ten carry approximately 26%. The sequencing sample was made of blood, either unsorted or a sorted T cell fraction (not recorded which). The receptors stem from a human donor who was either an allogeneic HSCT recipient or a stem cell or donor lymphocyte infusion donor (not recorded which). It is not recorded whose cells these are; they may come from a transplant donor.

In regard to this clonotype: Germline and junction disagree at one end, which may indicate a read error. The chain joins TRBV6-5 to TRBJ1-6; tentative D call: TRBD1 (5 bases). Germline V CDR1 and CDR2: MNHEY, SVGAGI. CDR3 length: 14 amino acids. The CDR3 coding sequence is TGTGCCTGCAGTTACTCTGAGGGGAGCTCACCCCTCCACTTT. This sequence encodes CACSYSEGSSPLHF.

The chain employs TRBV10-3 and TRBJ1-5, with 8 bases fitting TRBD1. With 3 bases clipped from V and 6 bases from J, the junction kept 1 base outside the gene matches. The CDR3 totals 13 residues. Germline loops: CDR1 ENHRY, CDR2 SYGVKD. The DNA for the CDR3 is TGTGCCATCAGTGACGACAGGGGTCAGCCCCAGCATTTT. Protein product: CAISDDRGQPQHF.

The chain couples TRBV4-1 to TRBJ1-5; D call uncertain. Deletions cut 1 base from V and 2 bases from J, with 3 bases between. CDR1 and CDR2 (germline): MGHRA, YSYEKL. The CDR3 extends over 13 amino acids. CDR3 DNA: TGCGCCAGCAGCCAAGTGGGCAATCAGCCCCAGCATTTT. It encodes CASSQVGNQPQHF.

In its sample, this clonotype was seen a few times. The genes are TRBV7-2 and TRBJ1-5, with 7 bases fitting TRBD1. This CDR3 region has 14 residues. CDR1 is SGHTA and CDR2 is FQGNSA in the germline V gene. The trim removed 5 bases at V and 6 bases at J, leaving 7 bases unmatched. The CDR3 bases are TGTGCCAGCAGCCGAGGGGGCGCAGGTCAGCCCCAGCATTTT. It encodes CASSRGGAGQPQHF.

This sequence joins TRBV23-1 and TRBJ1-6, with D unclear. TRBV23-1 is labeled an ORF, and its function is uncertain. The CDR3 sequence is 14 residues long. Trimming pared 0 bases from V and 8 bases from J, leaving 8 bases between. In DNA, the CDR3 is TGCGCCAGCAGTCAATCGCACAGCGATTCACCCCTCCACTTT. This codes for CASSQSHSDSPLHF.

The rearrangement joins TRBV20-1 to TRBJ2-3; D is uncertain. V gave up 6 bases and J gave up 0 bases, with 7 bases separating them. The CDR3 sequence is 12 residues long. Germline V CDR1 and CDR2: DFQATT, SNEGSKA (reference sequence). CDR3 sequence (DNA): TGCAGTGCACGTACTAGCACAGATACGCAGTATTTT. Encoded protein: CSARTSTDTQYF.

This clonotype was seen only a few times. The rearrangement uses TRBV14 and TRBJ1-1; maybe TRBD1 (5 bases). Germline V gene lookup returns CDR1 SGHDN and CDR2 FVKESK. The length of the CDR3 is 14 residues. V lost 6 bases, J lost 1 base, and 12 bases lay in between. Written as DNA, the CDR3 is TGTGCCAGCAGGGGGACGGGAAAGAACACTGAAGCTTTCTTT. It specifies CASRGTGKNTEAFF.

CDR3 sequence reads: CASSKNMTGNVSNQPQHF. The DNA for the CDR3 is TGTGCCAGCAGCAAAAATATGACAGGGAATGTTAGCAATCAGCCCCAGCATTTT. The J gene is TRBJ1-5, the V gene TRBV7-3, with 7 nucleotides matching TRBD1. Germline CDR1 and CDR2: SGHTA and FQGTGA. J was trimmed by 0 bases and V by 5 bases; bases with no gene match: 13. The CDR3 covers 18 residues.

The V call is TRBV18, the J call TRBJ2-1; D is unresolved. V lost 2 bases, J lost 6 bases, and 8 bases lay in between. The CDR3 consists of 13 residues. Germline CDR1 reads KGHSH; CDR2 reads LQKENI. CDR3 region: CASSPRLGNEQFF. The DNA of the CDR3 is TGTGCCAGCTCACCAAGACTGGGCAATGAGCAGTTCTTC.

J is TRBJ2-3 and V is TRBV20-1; possibly TRBD1 or TRBD2 for D (6 bases each). V lost 1 base, J lost 2 bases, and 28 bases lay in between. This CDR3 region has 20 residues. Germline assignment: CDR1 DFQATT and CDR2 SNEGSKA (reference sequence). The CDR3 loop reads CSARAPIGGGLTAYTDTQYF. CDR3 sequence (DNA): TGCAGTGCTAGAGCCCCTATCGGTGGGGGGCTTACCGCGTACACAGATACGCAGTATTTT.

In its sample, this clonotype was seen a few times. V usage is TRBV5-1 and J usage is TRBJ1-1; D not certain. V was trimmed by 0 bases and J by 1 base, leaving 7 bases between them. The germline gives CDR1 SGHRS, CDR2 YFSETQ. This CDR3 is 14 amino acids long. The CDR3 DNA follows: TGCGCCAGCAGCTTGGGGACGGAGAACACTGAAGCTTTCTTT. Its translation: CASSLGTENTEAFF.

This clonotype was seen a few times. The rearrangement links TRBV12-3 or TRBV12-4 to TRBJ1-1, with 7 bases aligning to TRBD1. J lost 3 bases, V lost 5 bases, and 6 bases had no gene match. CDR3 size: 14 residues. The CDR3 DNA is TGTGCCAGCAGTCTTGACAGGGTCCACACTGAAGCTTTCTTT. Protein product: CASSLDRVHTEAFF.

This clonotype was recorded a few times. The rearrangement links TRBV10-2 to TRBJ1-5; the match to TRBD1 covers 7 bases. The trim removed 1 base at V and 2 bases at J, leaving 5 bases unmatched. This CDR3 is 16 amino acids long. Germline assignment: CDR1 WSHSY and CDR2 SAAADI. The chain's CDR3 is CASSEFQGGGNQPQHF. For the CDR3, the DNA is TGCGCCAGCAGTGAGTTCCAGGGGGGAGGCAATCAGCCCCAGCATTTT.

In DNA form, the CDR3 reads TGTGCCAGCAGCTTAGTGGACAGGGACGGTACCGGGGAGCTGTTTTTT. Translated, it gives CASSLVDRDGTGELFF. The chain recombines TRBV7-2 with TRBJ2-2, with 8 bases identical to TRBD1. The CDR3 contains 16 residues. Germline CDR1 SGHTA, CDR2 FQGNSA. Unmatched junction bases numbered 6, after V lost 1 base and J lost 5 bases.

The J gene is TRBJ2-3, the V gene TRBV5-1; D is undetermined. V lost 6 bases and J lost 2, with 10 bases in between. The length of the CDR3 is 13 residues. Germline V lookup: CDR1 SGHRS, CDR2 YFSETQ. For the CDR3, the DNA is TGCGCCAGCAATCTAGAGTACACAGATACGCAGTATTTT. Its translation is CASNLEYTDTQYF.

The rearrangement uses TRBV20-1 and TRBJ2-1; possibly TRBD2 for D (6 bases). Germline assignment: CDR1 DFQATT and CDR2 SNEGSKA (reference sequence). The CDR3 has 16 residues. Trimming stripped 1 base from V and 4 bases from J, with 17 bases between. The CDR3 loop reads CSARALLADFYNEQFF. The DNA for the CDR3 is TGCAGTGCTAGAGCCCTATTAGCGGATTTTTACAATGAGCAGTTCTTC.

V is TRBV7-9 and J is TRBJ1-1, with D possibly matching TRBD1 (6 bases). Trimming left V 3 bases short and J 5 bases short, with 16 bases between. The CDR3 has 15 amino acids. CDR1 SEHNR and CDR2 FQNEAQ come from the germline V gene (reference sequence). The CDR3 reads CASSLRILRGTEAFF. CDR3 in DNA: TGTGCCAGCAGCTTGCGGATATTGAGGGGGACTGAAGCTTTCTTT.

This clonotype was detected only a few times. The V and J genes are TRBV20-1 and TRBJ2-1; unclear D gene. The CDR3 spans 15 residues. The germline gives CDR1 DFQATT, CDR2 SNEGSKA (reference sequence). Trimming took 6 bases from V and 4 from J, leaving 19 bases between them. CDR3 amino acids: CSALGLALLYNEQFF. For the CDR3, the DNA is TGCAGTGCCCTGGGCCTGGCCCTTCTATACAATGAGCAGTTCTTC.

The chain couples TRBV29-1 to TRBJ1-2, with 7 nucleotides matching TRBD1. V shed 5 bases and J 1 base; nucleotides not matched to a gene: 4. The CDR3 is made up of 13 amino acids. The germline V gene encodes CDR1 SQVTM and CDR2 ANQGSEA. The CDR3 spells CSVRDSFNYGYTF. The CDR3 nucleotides are TGCAGCGTTAGGGACAGTTTTAACTATGGCTACACCTTC.

This clonotype was picked up a small number of times. The rearrangement joins TRBV28 to TRBJ1-6; unclear D gene. Trimming cost V 5 bases and J 3 bases, with 14 bases left between them. The CDR3 is 16 residues long. CDR1 MDHEN and CDR2 SYDVKM come from the germline V gene. In DNA form, the CDR3 reads TGTGCCAGCAGTCCCAGCCGAACCCACTATAATTCACCCCTCCACTTT. Translating it yields CASSPSRTHYNSPLHF.

This chain links TRBV7-9 with TRBJ1-1; TRBD1 aligns across 9 bases. The V segment lost 5 bases and the J segment 3 bases; nucleotides outside the gene matches: 4. Per germline, CDR1 SEHNR and CDR2 FQNEAQ (reference sequence). This CDR3 comprises 14 residues. The CDR3 nucleotides read TGTGCCAGCAGCCCTCGACAGGGGGACACTGAAGCTTTCTTT. This translates into CASSPRQGDTEAFF.